Following are 19 T cell receptor beta chains from one sample sequenced in a study of CD8 T cells in ankylosing spondylitis (dated by TCRdb to the late 2010s). To prepare the library, 5' RACE was applied. These reads were obtained on an Illumina HiSeq 2500. The public reads were quality trimmed at Q25 with fastp and then assembled into clones with MiXCR by TCRdb, keeping productive beta chains. All rows with the same CDR3 protein become a single entry with the most common DNA and genes. Recorded for this sample are hundreds of thousands of distinct CDR3 sequences; roughly 24% of them occurred a single time. The top ten clonotypes cover 6.6% of the sample. The sequenced sample was blood, either unsorted or a sorted T cell fraction (not recorded which). These receptors were obtained from a male donor with ankylosing spondylitis or in good health (not recorded which).

Many counts were recorded for this clonotype. The genes are TRBV20-1 and TRBJ1-5; a weak D match, TRBD1 (6 bases). Germline-derived CDR1 and CDR2 are DFQATT and SNEGSKA (reference sequence). The CDR3 sequence is 13 residues long. V was pared by 4 bases and J by 0 bases, with 7 bases between. CDR3: CSAKGDSNQPQHF. CDR3 in DNA: TGCAGTGCTAAGGGGGATAGCAATCAGCCCCAGCATTTT.

V gene TRBV20-1 combines with J gene TRBJ2-3; D gene ambiguous. Between the trimmed V and J ends, which lost 2 bases and 4 bases, there was a span of 7 bases. The CDR3 is made up of 12 amino acids. Germline values: CDR1 DFQATT, CDR2 SNEGSKA (reference sequence). The CDR3 sequence: CSARKVADTQYF. The CDR3 DNA reads as TGCAGTGCTAGAAAGGTGGCAGATACGCAGTATTTT.

The V call is TRBV20-1, the J call TRBJ2-5, with D perhaps TRBD2 (6 bases). The CDR3 spans 12 residues. V lost 3 bases and J lost 5, with 10 bases in between. The germline CDR1 and CDR2 sequences are DFQATT and SNEGSKA (reference sequence). The CDR3 loop is CSARTRVETQYF. CDR3 nucleotides: TGCAGTGCTAGGACTAGGGTCGAGACCCAGTACTTC.

Ten or more counts support this clonotype. V usage is TRBV29-1 and J usage is TRBJ2-7; D possibly corresponds to TRBD2 (6 bases). Germline CDR1 reads SQVTM; CDR2 reads ANQGSEA. The CDR3 totals 14 residues. V gave up 4 bases and J gave up 0 bases, with 13 bases separating them. DNA of the CDR3: TGCAGCGTTGGTCACTCGGGAGCCTCCTACGAGCAGTACTTC. Translating it yields CSVGHSGASYEQYF.

The rearrangement joins TRBV20-1 to TRBJ1-4; no clear D. The V end was cut by 0 bases, the J end by 1 base, with 6 bases between. Germline lookup yields CDR1 DFQATT and CDR2 SNEGSKA (reference sequence). There are 14 residues in the CDR3. The CDR3 DNA reads as TGCAGTGCTAGAGAGGCACGAACTAATGAAAAACTGTTTTTT. Its translation is CSAREARTNEKLFF.

The chain recombines TRBV6-1 with TRBJ2-1, with TRBD2 matching over 10 bases. CDR1 is MNHNS, CDR2 SASEGT, per germline. The CDR3 runs 15 residues. V shed 4 bases, J shed 4 bases, and the junction held 4 bases outside the gene matches. DNA of the CDR3: TGTGCCAGCAGTGCAAGCGGGAGGGTGTACAATGAGCAGTTCTTC. Encoded protein: CASSASGRVYNEQFF.

The chain recombines TRBV5-1 with TRBJ2-7; D not resolved. This CDR3 is built from 12 residues. CDR1 and CDR2 from the germline V gene are SGHRS and YFSETQ. With 0 bases removed from V and 6 bases from J, the gap between germline ends came to 7 bases. CDR3 loop: CASSLAGIEQYF. The CDR3 nucleotides are TGCGCCAGCAGCTTGGCAGGAATCGAGCAGTACTTC.

The table lists this clonotype with many counts. This chain joins TRBV12-3 or TRBV12-4 and TRBJ2-1, with 10 nucleotides matching TRBD2. The CDR3 has 16 residues. Germline trimming cut 4 bases from V and 10 bases from J; bases unmatched to any gene: 13. The CDR3 DNA follows: TGTGCCAGCAGTTCTCAAGATAGCGGGAGGAAAATCGAGCAGTTCTTC. This codes for CASSSQDSGRKIEQFF.

Ten or more counts support this clonotype. The chain is built from TRBV27 and TRBJ1-5; D is ambiguous. Germline V lookup: CDR1 MNHEY, CDR2 SMNVEV (reference sequence). The CDR3 has 13 residues. V gave up 1 base and J gave up 4 bases, with 5 bases separating them. CDR3 sequence reads: CASSLWQNQPQHF. The CDR3 DNA follows: TGTGCCAGCAGTTTATGGCAGAATCAGCCCCAGCATTTT.

This clonotype appeared many times. The chain links TRBV28 to TRBJ2-5; D uncertain. CDR1 is MDHEN and CDR2 is SYDVKM in the germline V gene. V lost 2 bases and J 5 bases, leaving 6 bases between the germline ends. This CDR3 region has 12 residues. The CDR3: CASSLLDETQYF. Here the CDR3 DNA reads TGTGCCAGCAGTTTACTGGATGAGACCCAGTACTTC.

The rearrangement uses TRBV20-1 and TRBJ2-7, with TRBD1 matching 9 bases. This CDR3 is built from 14 residues. CDR1 is DFQATT and CDR2 is SNEGSKA in the germline V gene (reference sequence). V shed 4 bases, J shed 3 bases, and the junction held 7 bases outside the gene matches. CDR3 residues: CSATPPGQGYEQYF. In DNA, the CDR3 is TGCAGTGCTACCCCTCCGGGACAGGGCTACGAGCAGTACTTC.

The chain joins TRBV5-5 to TRBJ2-1; 12 bases fit TRBD2. CDR1 SGHKS and CDR2 YYEKEE come from the germline V gene (reference sequence). CDR3 size: 14 residues. V lost 4 bases, J lost 9 bases, and 5 bases stayed unmatched. Here the CDR3 reads CASSPTSGSVEQFF. CDR3 coding DNA: TGTGCCAGCAGCCCGACTAGCGGGAGCGTTGAGCAGTTCTTC.

There are many counts of this clonotype. The J gene is TRBJ2-1, the V gene TRBV29-1, with unresolved D. V lost 4 bases to trimming and J lost 0 bases, with 7 bases between them. The CDR3 runs to 13 residues. Germline CDR1 SQVTM, CDR2 ANQGSEA. CDR3 in amino acids: CSVARSSYNEQFF. The CDR3 DNA follows: TGCAGCGTTGCCAGGAGCTCCTACAATGAGCAGTTCTTC.

This rearrangement joins TRBV18 to TRBJ1-4, with D possibly being TRBD1 (5 bases). Germline CDR1 and CDR2: KGHSH and LQKENI. V was clipped by 3 bases and J by 8 bases, with 10 bases between them. The CDR3 runs to 13 residues. For the CDR3, the DNA is TGTGCCAGCTCACCTCAGGACAAAGAAAAACTGTTTTTT. Translated: CASSPQDKEKLFF. Variable domain in full (rest from reference TRBV18 and TRBJ1-4): NAGVMQNPRHLVRRRGQEARLRCSPMKGHSHVYWYRQLPEEGLKFMVYLQKENIIDESGMPKERFSAEFPKEGPSILRIQQVVRGDSAAYFCASSPQDKEKLFFGSGTQLSVL.

This clonotype was observed many times. This chain joins TRBV28 and TRBJ1-4; 7 nucleotides agree with TRBD1. The germline V gene encodes CDR1 MDHEN and CDR2 SYDVKM. The length of the CDR3 is 17 residues. Losses at the gene ends were 0 bases for V and 5 bases for J; bases not matched to a gene: 9. This CDR3 is CASSLWGIRGNNEKLFF. DNA of the CDR3: TGTGCCAGCAGTTTATGGGGAATCAGGGGGAACAATGAAAAACTGTTTTTT.

This CDR3 reads CSARRAGADTQYF. The CDR3 nucleotides are TGCAGCGCACGCAGAGCGGGAGCTGATACGCAGTATTTT. V gene TRBV29-1 combines with J gene TRBJ2-3; 8 bases align to TRBD2. The germline V gene has CDR1 SQVTM and CDR2 ANQGSEA. The length of the CDR3 is 13 residues. Trimming at V came to 7 bases and at J to 6 bases, leaving 9 bases not matched to a gene.

A few counts support this clonotype. In DNA, the CDR3 is TGCAGTGCTAGAGATCTTCTGACTAGCGGGAGTTATGAGCAGTTCTTC. Translated, it gives CSARDLLTSGSYEQFF. This rearrangement joins TRBV20-1 to TRBJ2-1; 12 positions agree with TRBD2. The CDR3 is 16 residues long. Germline-derived CDR1 and CDR2 are DFQATT and SNEGSKA (reference sequence). The V and J ends lost 0 bases and 8 bases, in that order; junction bases with no gene match: 8.

This sequence joins TRBV7-2 and TRBJ2-5; 10 nucleotides agree with TRBD2. With 0 bases clipped from V and 9 bases from J, the junction kept 7 bases outside the gene matches. Germline V gene sequence: CDR1 SGHTA, CDR2 FQGNSA. CDR3 length: 15 amino acids. The CDR3 region has the DNA TGTGCCAGCAGCTTAGCAGCGGGAGGGGGCAAGGCCCAGTACTTC. As protein: CASSLAAGGGKAQYF.

A few counts support this clonotype. The rearrangement links TRBV29-1 to TRBJ1-2, with a weak D call TRBD1 (6 bases). The CDR3 totals 13 residues. Trimming left V 3 bases short and J 6 bases short, with 14 bases between. Germline V gene lookup returns CDR1 SQVTM and CDR2 ANQGSEA. The CDR3 reads CSVDRGASHGYTF. The CDR3 region has the DNA TGCAGCGTTGATCGGGGGGCCTCTCATGGCTACACCTTC.